A single sample gave rise to the 19 T cell receptor beta chains below, sequenced in a study of cytomegalovirus exposure and HLA in healthy donors. In the PCR, 60 Vbeta and 13 Jbeta primers were used. Generated by immunoSEQ multiplex PCR, the TCRdb table keeps only in-frame clones and is missing some. The profile shows under 150,000 clones, around 77% of them singletons. The specimen sequenced was PBMCs. These receptors were taken from a woman aged 30 to 39 in good health and CMV-seropositive.

This clone is a singleton in its sample. J is TRBJ2-7 and V is TRBV4-1; 7 positions agree with TRBD2. With 5 bases clipped from V and 0 bases from J, the junction kept 4 bases outside the gene matches. CDR1 is MGHRA, CDR2 YSYEKL, per germline. There are 14 residues in the CDR3. The CDR3 region is CASSAGGGSYEQYF. In DNA form, the CDR3 reads TGCGCCAGCAGCGCGGGCGGGGGCTCCTACGAGCAGTACTTC.

This chain connects TRBV27 to TRBJ1-3; no definite D call. The CDR3 is made up of 12 amino acids. V lost 9 bases, J lost 0 bases, and 6 bases lay in between. Per the germline V gene, CDR1 is MNHEY and CDR2 is SMNVEV (reference sequence). The CDR3 DNA sequence: TGTGCCAGTAGGAGCTCTGGAAACACCATATATTTT. As protein: CASRSSGNTIYF.

The chain links TRBV4-1 to TRBJ2-3; D gene uncertain. V was shortened by 0 bases and J by 5 bases, with 9 bases between the two germline ends. Germline assignment: CDR1 MGHRA and CDR2 YSYEKL. This CDR3 region has 14 residues. The CDR3 reads CASSQEENQDTQYF. In DNA, the CDR3 is TGCGCCAGCAGCCAAGAGGAGAACCAAGATACGCAGTATTTT.

The chain is built from TRBV2 and TRBJ1-3, with 8 bases that match TRBD1. V lost 4 bases, J lost 0 bases, and 23 bases stayed unmatched. The CDR3 has 22 residues. From germline, CDR1 is SNHLY and CDR2 FYNNEI. Here the CDR3 DNA reads TGTGCCAGCAGTGTTATGATTCTCCCGGACAGGGCAGCCCCAGGCTCTGGAAACACCATATATTTT. Its protein product is CASSVMILPDRAAPGSGNTIYF.

In DNA, the CDR3 is TGTGCCAGCAGCTCGGCCTCCGGGGACACTGAAGCTTTCTTT. Translated: CASSSASGDTEAFF. V gene TRBV5-4 combines with J gene TRBJ1-1; D gene unclear. The germline gives CDR1 SGHNT, CDR2 YYREEE (reference sequence). V was pared by 3 bases and J by 3 bases, with 12 bases between. There are 14 residues in the CDR3. The full variable domain, completed using reference TRBV5-4 and TRBJ1-1, is ETGVTQSPTHLIKTRGQQVTLRCSSQSGHNTVSWYQQALGQGPQFIFQYYREEENGRGNFPPRFSGLQFPNYSSELNVNALELDDSALYLCASSSASGDTEAFFGQGTRLTVV.

Only a few counts were recorded for this clone. The chain is built from TRBV7-9 and TRBJ1-4, with no clear D. With 2 bases removed from V and 5 bases from J, the gap between germline ends came to 9 bases. CDR3 length: 14 amino acids. Looked up from germline, CDR1 is SEHNR and CDR2 is FQNEAQ (reference sequence). Here the CDR3 reads CASSLRDTNEKLFF. In nucleotides, the CDR3 is TGTGCCAGCAGCTTACGAGACACCAATGAAAAACTGTTTTTT.

The chain recombines TRBV11-2 with TRBJ2-1, with TRBD2 matching over 7 bases. Germline lookup yields CDR1 SGHAT and CDR2 FQNNGV. The V segment lost 2 bases and the J segment 9 bases; nucleotides outside the gene matches: 13. This CDR3 is 16 amino acids long. The CDR3 region has the DNA TGTGCCAGCAGCTTACTAGCGGAGGCACTTTGGGGTGAGCAGTTCTTC. This encodes CASSLLAEALWGEQFF.

This chain links TRBV25-1 with TRBJ2-1; tentative D call: TRBD2 (7 bases). Trimming removed 4 bases from V and 4 bases from J, with 14 bases in between. The CDR3 runs to 15 residues. The germline V gene has CDR1 MGHDK and CDR2 SYGVNS. CDR3 amino acids: CASSAPRGAYNEQFF. In DNA, the CDR3 is TGTGCCAGCAGTGCGCCCCGGGGGGCTTACAATGAGCAGTTCTTC.

This chain joins TRBV15 and TRBJ2-1; possibly TRBD1 for D (6 bases). V lost 3 bases, J lost 4 bases, and 19 bases lay in between. Germline CDR1 reads LNHNV; CDR2 reads YYDKDF (reference sequence). The CDR3 sequence is 17 residues long. The CDR3 loop reads CATSSKRDIWGYNEQFF. The CDR3, as DNA: TGTGCCACCAGCAGTAAGAGGGACATTTGGGGGTACAATGAGCAGTTCTTC.

This chain connects TRBV14 to TRBJ1-5, with D possibly TRBD1 on 5 matching bases. Per germline, CDR1 SGHDN and CDR2 FVKESK. The ends were cut back, 1 base at V and 4 bases at J, with 5 bases in the middle. The CDR3 spans 13 residues. This chain's CDR3 is CASSQGQNQPQHF. For the CDR3, the DNA is TGTGCCAGCAGCCAAGGACAGAATCAGCCCCAGCATTTT.

V gene TRBV30 combines with J gene TRBJ1-2; 11 bases match TRBD1. The germline V gene has CDR1 GTSNPN and CDR2 SVGIG (reference sequence). V shed 8 bases and J 8 bases; nucleotides not matched to a gene: 4. This CDR3 contains 11 residues. The CDR3 sequence: CAGQGARGYTF. CDR3 DNA: TGTGCCGGACAGGGGGCGAGGGGCTACACCTTC.

The rearrangement joins TRBV10-2 to TRBJ1-1; D gene ambiguous. Germline loops: CDR1 WSHSY, CDR2 SAAADI. This CDR3 comprises 18 residues. Trimming removed 0 bases at V and 2 bases at J, with 19 bases between. CDR3 DNA sequence: TGCGCCAGCAGTGAGTCGCGGGCCACAGTCCTCTCCAACACTGAAGCTTTCTTT. Translation: CASSESRATVLSNTEAFF.

In this sample, this clone turned up a few times. The CDR3 loop is CASSPNSGGTTDTQYF. CDR3 DNA sequence: TGTGCCAGCAGCCCTAATAGCGGGGGCACCACAGATACGCAGTATTTT. The genes are TRBV7-9 and TRBJ2-3, with 9 nucleotides matching TRBD2. V lost 5 bases and J lost 2; bases outside the gene matches: 8. The CDR3 runs to 16 residues. Germline V gives CDR1 SEHNR, CDR2 FQNEAQ (reference sequence). The whole variable domain, remainder taken from reference TRBV7-9 and TRBJ2-3, is DTGVSQNPRHKITKRGQNVTFRCDPISEHNRLYWYRQTLGQGPEFLTYFQNEAQLEKSRLLSDRFSAERPKGSFSTLEIQRTEQGDSAMYLCASSPNSGGTTDTQYFGPGTRLTVL.

This sequence joins TRBV7-3 and TRBJ1-1; no clear D gene. Trimming stripped 6 bases from V and 1 base from J, with 9 bases between. The CDR3 spans 13 residues. Germline V gene lookup returns CDR1 SGHTA and CDR2 FQGTGA. The CDR3 nucleotides are TGTGCCAGCAGGACTGAACCGAACACTGAAGCTTTCTTT. Amino acids: CASRTEPNTEAFF.

Comment on this clone: The junction does not match germline at one end; this may be a read error. This chain joins TRBV19 and TRBJ1-4; 8 bases match TRBD1. This CDR3 is built from 15 residues. Looked up from germline, CDR1 is LNHDA and CDR2 is SQIVND (reference sequence). This CDR3 is CASSIRDRSNGKLFF. The CDR3 DNA reads as TGTGCCAGTAGTATACGGGACAGGTCTAATGGAAAACTGTTTTTT.

This clone appeared a few times. The V gene is TRBV7-3, the J gene TRBJ1-4; 8 bases line up with TRBD1. Losses at the gene ends were 5 bases for V and 11 bases for J; bases not matched to a gene: 10. Germline CDR1 SGHTA, CDR2 FQGTGA. There are 14 residues in the CDR3. The CDR3 here is CASSPKGQGEKLFF. The CDR3 DNA reads TGTGCCAGCAGCCCCAAAGGACAGGGTGAGAAACTGTTTTTT.

This chain links TRBV14 with TRBJ1-3, with D possibly matching TRBD1 (5 bases). This CDR3 has 14 amino acids. Deletions cut 4 bases from V and 0 bases from J, with 7 bases between. The germline gives CDR1 SGHDN, CDR2 FVKESK. CDR3 coding DNA: TGTGCCAGCAGCCGACAGTACTCTGGAAACACCATATATTTT. This gives the protein CASSRQYSGNTIYF.

The chain couples TRBV6-6 to TRBJ2-5, with a weak D call TRBD2 (5 bases). There are 14 residues in the CDR3. The V end was cut by 7 bases, the J end by 4 bases, with 16 bases between. Looked up from germline, CDR1 is MNHNY and CDR2 is SVGAGI (reference sequence). This chain's CDR3 is CASTPRADPETQYF. CDR3 in DNA: TGTGCCAGCACCCCCAGAGCGGACCCAGAGACCCAGTACTTC.

The rearrangement joins TRBV6-1 to TRBJ2-7, with TRBD2 matching 8 bases. The CDR3 loop spans 15 amino acids. From germline, CDR1 is MNHNS and CDR2 SASEGT. Losses at the gene ends were 8 bases for V and 2 bases for J; bases not matched to a gene: 11. DNA of the CDR3: TGTGCCAGCTACGTTCTGGCGGGGGGTACCTACGAGCAGTACTTC. Amino acids: CASYVLAGGTYEQYF.